This paragraph reports one T cell receptor beta chain. Patients in Seattle were enrolled during active infection, then followed longitudinally. The data were produced by immunoSEQ multiplex PCR, yet TCRdb's version contains in-frame clones alone and is incomplete. This sample carries over 150,000 clones, about 85% of them seen once, and the ten largest clones take 0.63%. The sample belongs to a study of blood T cell repertoires in COVID-19. The germline gives CDR1 MNHNY, CDR2 SVGAGI (reference sequence). The CDR3 has 16 residues. With V trimmed by 5 bases and J by 0 bases, 2 bases remained unmatched. The sample comprised peripheral blood. The TCR sequence derives from a man aged 55 to 70 with COVID-19, enrolled during active disease. V usage is TRBV6-6 and J usage is TRBJ2-6; 9 bases map to TRBD1. The CDR3 sequence is CASSLGQGSGANVLTF. DNA for the CDR3: TGTGCCAGCAGTCTGGGACAGGGCTCTGGGGCCAACGTCCTGACTTTC.